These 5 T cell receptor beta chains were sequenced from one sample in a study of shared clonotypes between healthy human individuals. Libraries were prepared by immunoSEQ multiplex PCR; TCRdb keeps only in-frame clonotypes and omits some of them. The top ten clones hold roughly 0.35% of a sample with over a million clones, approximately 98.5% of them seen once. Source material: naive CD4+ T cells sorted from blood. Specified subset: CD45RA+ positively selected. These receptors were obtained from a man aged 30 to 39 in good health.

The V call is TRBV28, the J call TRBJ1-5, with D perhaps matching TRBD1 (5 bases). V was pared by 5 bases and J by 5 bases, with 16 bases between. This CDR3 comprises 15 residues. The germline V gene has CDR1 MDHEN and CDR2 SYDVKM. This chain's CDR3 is CASSVGWGSDQPQHF. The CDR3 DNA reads TGTGCCAGCAGTGTGGGGTGGGGGTCGGATCAGCCCCAGCATTTT.

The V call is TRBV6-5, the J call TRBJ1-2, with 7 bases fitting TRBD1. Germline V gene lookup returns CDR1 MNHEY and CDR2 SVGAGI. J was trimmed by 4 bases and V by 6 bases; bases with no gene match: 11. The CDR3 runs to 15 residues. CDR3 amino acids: CASRGGGRALYGYTF. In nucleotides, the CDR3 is TGTGCCAGCAGGGGAGGGGGCAGGGCCCTCTATGGCTACACCTTC.

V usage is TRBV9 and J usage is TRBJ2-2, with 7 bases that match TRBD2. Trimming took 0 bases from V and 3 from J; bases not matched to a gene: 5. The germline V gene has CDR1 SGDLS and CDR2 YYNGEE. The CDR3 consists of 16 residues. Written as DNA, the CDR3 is TGTGCCAGCAGCGTAGCGTCTAGCGGATACACCGGGGAGCTGTTTTTT. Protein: CASSVASSGYTGELFF.

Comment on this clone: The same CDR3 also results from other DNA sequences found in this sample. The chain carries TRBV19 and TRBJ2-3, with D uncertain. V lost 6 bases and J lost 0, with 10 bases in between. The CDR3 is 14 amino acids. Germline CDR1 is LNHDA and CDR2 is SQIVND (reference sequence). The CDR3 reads CASRGFSSTDTQYF. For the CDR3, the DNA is TGTGCCAGTAGGGGCTTCTCTAGCACAGATACGCAGTATTTT.

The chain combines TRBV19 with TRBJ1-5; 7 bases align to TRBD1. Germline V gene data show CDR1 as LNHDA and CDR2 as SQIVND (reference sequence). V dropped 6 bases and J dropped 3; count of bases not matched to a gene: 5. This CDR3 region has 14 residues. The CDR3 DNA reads TGTGCCAGTAGCTTCGACAGGGCCAATCAGCCCCAGCATTTT. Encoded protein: CASSFDRANQPQHF. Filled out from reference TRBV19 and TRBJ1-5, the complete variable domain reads DGGITQSPKYLFRKEGQNVTLSCEQNLNHDAMYWYRQDPGQGLRLIYYSQIVNDFQKGDIAEGYSVSREKKESFPLTVTSAQKNPTAFYLCASSFDRANQPQHFGDGTRLSIL.